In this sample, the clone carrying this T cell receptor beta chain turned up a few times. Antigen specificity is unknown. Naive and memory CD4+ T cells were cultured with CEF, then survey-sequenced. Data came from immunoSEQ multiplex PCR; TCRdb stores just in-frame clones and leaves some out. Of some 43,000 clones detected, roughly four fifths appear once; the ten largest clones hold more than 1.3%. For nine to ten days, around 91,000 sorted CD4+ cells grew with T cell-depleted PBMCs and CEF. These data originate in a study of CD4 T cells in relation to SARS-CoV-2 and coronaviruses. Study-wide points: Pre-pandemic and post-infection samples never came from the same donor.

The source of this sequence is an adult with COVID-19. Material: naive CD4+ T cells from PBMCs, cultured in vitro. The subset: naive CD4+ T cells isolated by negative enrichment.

CDR3 sequence: CASSLEGSLGAEQYF. The CDR3 DNA follows: TGTGCCAGCAGCTTAGAGGGGTCACTGGGGGCCGAGCAGTACTTC. The chain employs TRBV7-9 and TRBJ2-7, with a tentative D call TRBD1 (6 bases). CDR1 and CDR2 from the germline V gene are SEHNR and FQNEAQ (reference sequence). V lost 1 base and J 6 bases, leaving 16 bases between the germline ends. The CDR3 covers 15 residues.